This TCR beta chain was captured by sequencing in a study of blood T cell repertoires in COVID-19 (dated by TCRdb to about 2020). Study-wide context: The collaborator samples originated in the United States, Italy and Spain and spanned the acute and convalescent phases of COVID-19. The dataset comprised deeply sampled blood TCRbeta repertoires from subjects exposed to, actively infected with, or recovered from COVID-19. The sample metadata nearly always contained a de-identified subject ID, COVID-19 status, age in years and sex. The material from the prospective study consisted of cDNA or gDNA derived from T cells, B-cell-depleted T cells, or PBMCs. Samples were obtained from the ongoing ImmuneRACE study (first 160 participants) and from 1,254 subjects provided by 6 global collaborators. Where available, HLA class I and class II types were obtained from metadata supplied by the sample provider rather than from assay-based typing. The repertoires were made available in a free public database intended to serve as a resource for research on the immune response to SARS-CoV-2. What the authors observed across the whole study: Clinical and demographic metadata were provided uncurated, with the amount varying by source and participant.

From the cysteine up to the phenylalanine, the CDR3 has a length of 14 residues. Only the CDR3 region is kept as DNA, spanning 42 bases read in frame from base 1. According to the germline V gene, CDR1 reads SGHAT and CDR2 reads FQNNGV. Trimming costs V 6 bases and J 7 bases, and their ends lie 17 bases apart. Remarks on this clone: Its binding antigen is unknown. Per-base quality was not reported, and no clone a single base away is much larger than it.

Samples from volunteer blood donors who had recovered from COVID-19 were contributed by a second Seattle source. Whole blood was collected in K2EDTA tubes by collaborating institutions according to the institutions' own protocols. For TCRbeta analysis, collaborator samples were shipped as frozen whole blood, as isolated PBMCs, or as DNA extracted from either sample type. TCRbeta CDR3 regions were amplified from genomic DNA using the immunoSEQ Assay, a bias-controlled multiplex PCR. From the authors' description of their analysis: Nucleated cell counts per sample were estimated from amplification of reference gene primers within the assay. Sequence reads were collapsed and filtered to measure the absolute abundance of every unique TCRbeta CDR3 rearrangement. For each sample, productive Simpson clonality was calculated as the square root of Simpson's diversity index across productive rearrangements. Drawn from immuneACCESS, this table holds only the in-frame rearrangements with V and J called that TCRdb kept. Clones are partly lost; checked studies trace under half to an unresolved V gene and leave the rest unexplained. V, J and clone size are taken as reported in that table, and D and trimming were inferred from the DNA itself. The sample includes about 250,000 clones, with 89% observed a single time. The ten largest clonotypes hold approximately 4.6% of the sample.

This TCR was sampled from a woman aged 40 to 50 who had recovered from COVID-19. The sequenced material came from peripheral blood. The sequence is built from TRBV11-2 and TRBJ2-3; a tentative D call is TRBD2 (6 bases match). This receptor has the CDR3 CASSYEGTLHTQYF. The DNA sequence is TGTGCCAGCAGTTACGAGGGGACTCTGCATACGCAGTATTTT. With the portions outside the CDR3 filled from the reference TRBV11-2 and TRBJ2-3 genes, the complete variable region becomes EAGVAQSPRYKIIEKRQSVAFWCNPISGHATLYWYQQILGQGPKLLIQFQNNGVVDDSQLPKDRFSAERLKGVDSTLKIQPAKLEDSAVYLCASSYEGTLHTQYFGPGTRLTVL.